This T cell receptor (beta chain) was profiled in a study of early stage breast cancer tumors. Study in general: Among around twelve ER+/PR+/HER2- tumors, eight were ductal, four lobular. Samples were sequenced at 9 to 10-fold average coverage.

General study findings and limits: In 14 of 16 patients, blood comparison separated tumor from normal breast.

Trimming took off 5 bases at V and 4 bases at J, with 27 bases between the two ends. The germline V gene has CDR1 SEHNR and CDR2 FQNEAQ (reference sequence). This CDR3 is 18 amino acids long. About this clone itself: The antigen is not known.

Each sample had two DNA replicates, around 0.53 ug blood or roughly 1.6 ug tissue. The assay was immunoSEQ multiplex PCR, and TCRdb's table has in-frame clones only and misses some. The repertoire holds fewer than 70,000 clones, 60% to 85% seen once, with around 3.2% in the top ten. Material: blood. The V and J genes are TRBV7-9 and TRBJ2-7, with D possibly called TRBD1 or TRBD2 (6 bases each). The sequence derives from a person aged 30 to 39 with breast cancer. CDR3 sequence (DNA): TGTGCCAGCAGCCCAACACGGGGGCTGAGTCCCCAAAATTACGAGCAGTACTTC. Its protein product is CASSPTRGLSPQNYEQYF.